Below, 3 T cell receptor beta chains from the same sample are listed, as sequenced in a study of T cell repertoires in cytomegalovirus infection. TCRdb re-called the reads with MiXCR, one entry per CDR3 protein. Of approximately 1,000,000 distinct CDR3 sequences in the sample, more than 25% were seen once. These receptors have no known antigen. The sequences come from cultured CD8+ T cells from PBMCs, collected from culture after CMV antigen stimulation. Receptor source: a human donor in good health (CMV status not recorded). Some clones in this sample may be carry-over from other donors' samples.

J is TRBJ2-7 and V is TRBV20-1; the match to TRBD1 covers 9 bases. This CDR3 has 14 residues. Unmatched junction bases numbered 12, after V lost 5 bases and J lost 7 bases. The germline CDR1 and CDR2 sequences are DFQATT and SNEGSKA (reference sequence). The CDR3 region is CSAGQGQGIWEQYV. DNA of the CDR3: TGCAGTGCTGGACAGGGACAGGGCATATGGGAGCAGTACGTC.

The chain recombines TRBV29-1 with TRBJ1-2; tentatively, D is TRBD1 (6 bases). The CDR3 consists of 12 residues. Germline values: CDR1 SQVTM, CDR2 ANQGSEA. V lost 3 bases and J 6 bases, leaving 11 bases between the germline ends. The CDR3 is CSVEEGEDGYTF. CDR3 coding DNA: TGCAGCGTTGAGGAGGGGGAGGATGGCTACACCTTC.

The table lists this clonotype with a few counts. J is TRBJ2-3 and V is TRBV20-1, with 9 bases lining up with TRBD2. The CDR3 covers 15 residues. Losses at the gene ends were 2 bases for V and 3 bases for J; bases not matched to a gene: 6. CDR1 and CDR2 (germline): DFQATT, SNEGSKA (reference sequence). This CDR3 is CSARTRGGGTDTQYF. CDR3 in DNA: TGCAGTGCTAGAACGCGGGGGGGCGGGACAGATACGCAGTATTTT.